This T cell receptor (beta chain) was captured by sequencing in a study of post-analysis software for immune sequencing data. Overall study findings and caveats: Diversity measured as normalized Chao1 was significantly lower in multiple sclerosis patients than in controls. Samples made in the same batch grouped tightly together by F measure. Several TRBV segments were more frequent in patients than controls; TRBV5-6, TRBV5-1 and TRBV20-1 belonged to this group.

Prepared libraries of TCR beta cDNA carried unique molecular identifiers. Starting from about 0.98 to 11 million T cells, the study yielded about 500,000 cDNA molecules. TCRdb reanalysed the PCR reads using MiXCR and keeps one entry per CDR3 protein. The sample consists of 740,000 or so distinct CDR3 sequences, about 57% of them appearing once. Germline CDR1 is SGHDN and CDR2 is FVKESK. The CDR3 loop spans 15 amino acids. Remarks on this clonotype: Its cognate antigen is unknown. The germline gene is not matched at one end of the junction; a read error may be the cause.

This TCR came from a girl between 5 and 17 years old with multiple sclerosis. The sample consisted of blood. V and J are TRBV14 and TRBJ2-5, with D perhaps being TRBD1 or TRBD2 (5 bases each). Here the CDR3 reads CASSQDWRTKGTQYF. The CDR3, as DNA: TGTGCCAGCAGCCAAGATTGGCGGACGAAGGGGACCCAGTACTTT.